Only a few counts were recorded for the clone carrying this T cell receptor beta chain. Its cognate antigen is unknown. Other DNA sequences in this sample translate to the same CDR3. It was via CD45RO/CCR7/CD25/CD127/CD95/CD27 that CD4+ naive, central memory, regulatory and stem cell-like memory cells were sorted. The sample comes from a study of beta chain features in type 1 diabetes. The study, taken as a whole, reports: Researchers cautioned that cDNA sequencing could over-represent cells with high TCR expression. A moderate, significant TCRB CDR3 shortening appeared in type 1 diabetes across four CD4+ subsets.

The sequenced template was cDNA made from the entire isolated RNA. The method was immunoSEQ multiplex PCR; TCRdb's version includes in-frame clones alone and lacks a portion of them. The sample shows under 450,000 clones, approximately 14% of them seen only once. Sequencing input: naive CD4+ T cells from blood. The receptor was derived from a man aged 25 to 40 in good health.

CDR3 sequence: CASSPEQNYGYTF. DNA for the CDR3: TGTGCCAGCTCACCAGAACAGAACTATGGCTACACCTTC. This chain uses TRBV18 with TRBJ1-2; D call uncertain. In germline, CDR1 is KGHSH, CDR2 LQKENI. The CDR3 covers 13 residues. V lost 2 bases, J lost 2 bases, and 6 bases lay in between. Using reference TRBV18 and TRBJ1-2 for the parts outside the CDR3, the full variable domain is NAGVMQNPRHLVRRRGQEARLRCSPMKGHSHVYWYRQLPEEGLKFMVYLQKENIIDESGMPKERFSAEFPKEGPSILRIQQVVRGDSAAYFCASSPEQNYGYTFGSGTRLTVV.